The 7 T cell receptor beta chains below all came from one sample that was sequenced in a study of T-cell reconstitution after alpha-beta-depleted transplantation in children. Molecular barcoding with unique molecular identifiers was used for the TCRbeta library. TCRdb recomputed calls from the PCR reads with MiXCR, one row per CDR3 protein. The sample contains about 440,000 distinct CDR3 sequences, roughly two fifths of which appear only once. This sample comprised PBMCs, obtained before TCRalphabeta/CD19-depleted stem cell transplant. These receptors were collected from a girl aged 2 to 10 with aplastic anemia, due to receive a stem cell transplant.

This chain joins TRBV3-1 and TRBJ2-1; D uncertain. The CDR3 is 14 residues long. The germline V gene encodes CDR1 LGHDT and CDR2 YNNKEL (reference sequence). V was pared by 4 bases and J by 5 bases, with 12 bases between. The CDR3 protein is CASSPDVTDNEQFF. Here the CDR3 DNA reads TGTGCCAGCAGCCCCGATGTCACCGACAATGAGCAGTTCTTC.

This chain connects TRBV20-1 to TRBJ2-7; D possibly matches TRBD1 or TRBD2 (5 bases each). V was pared by 6 bases and J by 0 bases, with 9 bases between. CDR1 DFQATT and CDR2 SNEGSKA come from the germline V gene (reference sequence). The CDR3 totals 12 residues. Here the CDR3 reads CSAPGPSYEQYF. The CDR3 DNA sequence: TGCAGTGCCCCGGGGCCCTCCTACGAGCAGTACTTC.

This chain links TRBV20-1 with TRBJ2-3; 8 positions match TRBD2. The V gene end was trimmed by 3 bases and the J gene end by 4 bases; junction bases not matched to a gene: 9. The CDR3 contains 15 residues. Germline V gene sequence: CDR1 DFQATT, CDR2 SNEGSKA (reference sequence). This chain's CDR3 is CSASAGLVLPDTQYF. Written as DNA, the CDR3 is TGCAGTGCTAGTGCGGGACTAGTGCTTCCAGATACGCAGTATTTT.

The DNA of the CDR3 is TGCAGTGCGAGGGACACGTATGGCTACACCTTC. Translating gives CSARDTYGYTF. The rearrangement joins TRBV20-1 to TRBJ1-2, with D perhaps TRBD1 (6 bases). V lost 6 bases, J lost 5 bases, and 10 bases lay in between. This CDR3 spans 11 amino acids. Germline CDR1 reads DFQATT; CDR2 reads SNEGSKA (reference sequence).

This clonotype has ten or more counts. This chain's CDR3 is CAITRQETQYF. Here the CDR3 DNA reads TGTGCCATCACCCGCCAAGAGACCCAGTACTTC. This chain uses TRBV10-3 with TRBJ2-5; D unclear. V lost 7 bases to trimming and J lost 1 base, with 4 bases between them. The length of the CDR3 is 11 residues. CDR1 ENHRY and CDR2 SYGVKD come from the germline V gene.

This clonotype has at least ten counts. The chain uses TRBV27 and TRBJ2-1; D may be TRBD1 (6 bases). V was pared by 5 bases and J by 4 bases, with 24 bases between. CDR1 MNHEY and CDR2 SMNVEV come from the germline V gene (reference sequence). There are 18 residues in the CDR3. CDR3 residues: CASSPEGDSPLLYNEQFF. CDR3 coding DNA: TGTGCCAGCAGTCCAGAGGGGGATAGTCCCCTGCTTTACAATGAGCAGTTCTTC.

There are a few counts of this clonotype. The rearrangement uses TRBV20-1 and TRBJ1-2, with 8 bases that match TRBD1. CDR3 length equals 15 residues. Germline V lookup: CDR1 DFQATT, CDR2 SNEGSKA (reference sequence). V lost 2 bases and J lost 5; bases outside the gene matches: 10. For the CDR3, the DNA is TGCAGTGCTAGATTCGCTACAGGGGGGCGGTATGGCTACACCTTC. Translation: CSARFATGGRYGYTF.